This T cell receptor beta chain was documented in a study of CD8+ T cells in alopecia areata. Concerning this clone itself: Its antigen is unknown.

Extraction and reverse transcription of RNA yielded cDNA as the sequencing template. Assay used: immunoSEQ multiplex PCR; TCRdb lists only in-frame clones, some missing. Of about 280,000 clones in the sample, over 45% were seen once. Described treatment: oral pan-JAK inhibitor, 5-10 mg twice daily. Study conclusions and caveats: Scalp clonality dropped significantly under tofacitinib, as did expanded CD8+ top-100 clones. Tofacitinib did not eliminate many expanded lesional clones from scalp or blood.

After removal of 5 bases from V and 4 bases from J, the junction contained 5 bases not matched to a gene. The CDR3 is made up of 14 amino acids. The V gene's germline CDR1 is MGHDK and CDR2 SYGVNS. This material consisted of CD4+ T cells sorted from blood, taken at week 24, from a patient treated with tofacitinib. The chain combines TRBV25-1 with TRBJ2-1, with 7 nucleotides matching TRBD2. The receptor's source is a human donor with alopecia areata. The CDR3 loop reads CASSITGGYNEQFF. CDR3 nucleotide sequence: TGTGCCAGCAGTATCACGGGGGGTTACAATGAGCAGTTCTTC.